The T cell receptor beta chain under discussion was sequenced for a study of blood T cell repertoires in COVID-19. Study-wide context: The study drew acute and convalescent COVID-19 samples from the United States, Italy and Spain.

The assay was immunoSEQ multiplex PCR, and TCRdb's table has in-frame clones only and misses some. The sample includes fewer than 350,000 clones, 70% to 90% of them seen just once. Participants were aged roughly 18 to 90 years, lived in over 20 US areas, and enrolled virtually. Cohort allocation depended upon clinical history that participants reported. The CDR3 contains 13 residues. CDR1 SGHTA and CDR2 FQGNSA come from the germline V gene. The V end lost 6 bases, the J end lost 4 bases, and 12 bases lay between the germline ends. The sample consisted of PBMCs or T cells enriched from blood (not recorded which). This chain links TRBV7-2 with TRBJ1-2, with D perhaps TRBD1 (5 bases). The sequence derives from a woman aged 35 to 49 with acute COVID-19. CDR3 in amino acids: CASSPRVSYGYTF. Here the CDR3 DNA reads TGTGCCAGCAGTCCCAGGGTCTCCTATGGCTACACCTTC.